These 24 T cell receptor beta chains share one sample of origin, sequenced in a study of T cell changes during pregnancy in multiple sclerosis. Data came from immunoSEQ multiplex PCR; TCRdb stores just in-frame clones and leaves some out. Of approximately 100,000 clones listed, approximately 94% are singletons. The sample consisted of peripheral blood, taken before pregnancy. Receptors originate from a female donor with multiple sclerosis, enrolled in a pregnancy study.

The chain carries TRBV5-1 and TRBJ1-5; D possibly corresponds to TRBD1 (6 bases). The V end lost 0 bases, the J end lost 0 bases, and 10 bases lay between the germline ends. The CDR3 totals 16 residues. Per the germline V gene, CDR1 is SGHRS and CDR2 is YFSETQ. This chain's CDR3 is CASSLGQAVSNQPQHF. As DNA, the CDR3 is TGCGCCAGCAGCTTGGGACAGGCGGTTAGCAATCAGCCCCAGCATTTT.

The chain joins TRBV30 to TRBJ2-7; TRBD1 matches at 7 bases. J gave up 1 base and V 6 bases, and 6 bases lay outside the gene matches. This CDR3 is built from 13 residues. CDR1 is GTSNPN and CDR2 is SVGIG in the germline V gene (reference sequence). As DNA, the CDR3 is TGTGCCTGCCAAGGGACAGCGTCCTACGAGCAGTACTTC. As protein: CACQGTASYEQYF.

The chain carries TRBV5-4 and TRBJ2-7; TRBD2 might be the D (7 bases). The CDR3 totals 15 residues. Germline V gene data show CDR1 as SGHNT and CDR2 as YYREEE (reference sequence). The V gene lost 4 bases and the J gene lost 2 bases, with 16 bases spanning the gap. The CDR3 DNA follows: TGTGCCAGCAGCCTTTACGGGGGGCCGACCTACGAGCAGTACTTC. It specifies CASSLYGGPTYEQYF.

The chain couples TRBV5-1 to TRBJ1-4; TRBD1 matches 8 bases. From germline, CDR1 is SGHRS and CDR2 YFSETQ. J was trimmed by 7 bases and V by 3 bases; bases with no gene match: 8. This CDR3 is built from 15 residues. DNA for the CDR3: TGCGCCAGCAGCTCGGACGGACAGGGCCTTGAAAAACTGTTTTTT. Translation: CASSSDGQGLEKLFF. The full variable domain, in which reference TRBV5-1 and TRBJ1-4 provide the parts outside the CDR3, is KAGVTQTPRYLIKTRGQQVTLSCSPISGHRSVSWYQQTPGQGLQFLFEYFSETQRNKGNFPGRFSGRQFSNSRSEMNVSTLELGDSALYLCASSSDGQGLEKLFFGSGTQLSVL.

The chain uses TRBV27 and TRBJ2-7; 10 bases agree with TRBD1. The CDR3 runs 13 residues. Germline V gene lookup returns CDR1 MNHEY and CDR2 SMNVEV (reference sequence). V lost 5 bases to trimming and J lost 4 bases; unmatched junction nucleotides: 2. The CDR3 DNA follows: TGTGCCAGCAGTCGGACAGGGGGTTACGAGCAGTACTTC. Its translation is CASSRTGGYEQYF.

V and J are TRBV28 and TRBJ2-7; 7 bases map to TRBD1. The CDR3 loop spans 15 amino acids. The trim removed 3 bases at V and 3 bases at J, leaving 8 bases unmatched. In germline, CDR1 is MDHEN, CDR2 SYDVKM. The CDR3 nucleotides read TGTGCCAGCAGTTTTATGAGTACAGGGGACTACGAGCAGTACTTC. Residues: CASSFMSTGDYEQYF.

The CDR3 region is CASSSRQFGYTF. In nucleotides, the CDR3 is TGTGCCAGTAGTAGCCGACAGTTTGGCTACACCTTC. The gene calls are TRBV19 and TRBJ1-2; D is possibly TRBD1 (5 bases). This CDR3 is built from 12 residues. V was clipped by 4 bases and J by 7 bases, with 10 bases between them. Germline CDR1 reads LNHDA; CDR2 reads SQIVND (reference sequence).

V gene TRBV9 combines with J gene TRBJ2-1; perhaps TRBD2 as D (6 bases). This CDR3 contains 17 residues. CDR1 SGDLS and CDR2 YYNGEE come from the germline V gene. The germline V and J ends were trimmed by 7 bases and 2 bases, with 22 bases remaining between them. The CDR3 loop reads CASDLYNRGTPYNEQFF. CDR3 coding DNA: TGTGCCAGCGACTTATATAATCGGGGGACGCCCTACAATGAGCAGTTCTTC.

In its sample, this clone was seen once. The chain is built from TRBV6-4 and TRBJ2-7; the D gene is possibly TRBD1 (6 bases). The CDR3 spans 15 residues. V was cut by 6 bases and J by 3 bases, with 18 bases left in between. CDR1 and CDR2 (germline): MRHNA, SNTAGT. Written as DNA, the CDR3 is TGTGCCAGCAGGGATTACCGGGACACCTTCTACGAGCAGTACTTC. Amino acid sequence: CASRDYRDTFYEQYF.

As DNA, the CDR3 is TGTGCCAGCAGCATAGGAGCGGGAGTCGCCGGGGAGCTGTTTTTT. Residues: CASSIGAGVAGELFF. The V gene is TRBV9, the J gene TRBJ2-2; 8 positions agree with TRBD2. The germline V gene encodes CDR1 SGDLS and CDR2 YYNGEE. The V gene end was trimmed by 4 bases and the J gene end by 6 bases; junction bases not matched to a gene: 8. The CDR3 is 15 amino acids.

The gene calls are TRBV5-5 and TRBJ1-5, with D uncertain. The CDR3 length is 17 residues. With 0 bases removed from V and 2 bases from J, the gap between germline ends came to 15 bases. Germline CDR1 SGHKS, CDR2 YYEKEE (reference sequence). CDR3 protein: CASSLGPREAGNQPQHF. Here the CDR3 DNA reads TGTGCCAGCAGCTTGGGGCCGAGGGAAGCAGGCAATCAGCCCCAGCATTTT.

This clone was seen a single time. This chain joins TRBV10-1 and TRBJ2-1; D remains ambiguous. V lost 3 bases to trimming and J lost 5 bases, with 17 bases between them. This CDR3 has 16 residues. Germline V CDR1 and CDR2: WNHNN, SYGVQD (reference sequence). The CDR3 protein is CASSDPAKQMHNEQFF. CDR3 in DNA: TGCGCCAGCAGTGACCCGGCTAAACAGATGCACAATGAGCAGTTCTTC.

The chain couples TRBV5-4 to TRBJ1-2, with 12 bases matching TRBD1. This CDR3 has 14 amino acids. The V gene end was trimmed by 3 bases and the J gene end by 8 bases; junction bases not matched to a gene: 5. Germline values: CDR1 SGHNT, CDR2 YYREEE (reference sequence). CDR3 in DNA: TGTGCCAGCAGCTATTGGGACAGGGGGCAGGGCTACACCTTC. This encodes CASSYWDRGQGYTF. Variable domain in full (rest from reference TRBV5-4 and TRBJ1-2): ETGVTQSPTHLIKTRGQQVTLRCSSQSGHNTVSWYQQALGQGPQFIFQYYREEENGRGNFPPRFSGLQFPNYSSELNVNALELDDSALYLCASSYWDRGQGYTFGSGTRLTVV.

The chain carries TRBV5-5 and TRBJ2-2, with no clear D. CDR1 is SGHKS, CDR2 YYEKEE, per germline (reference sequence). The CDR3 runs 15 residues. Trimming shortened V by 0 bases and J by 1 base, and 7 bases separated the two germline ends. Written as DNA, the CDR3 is TGTGCCAGCAGCTTGGGGGCAGGGAACACCGGGGAGCTGTTTTTT. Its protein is CASSLGAGNTGELFF.

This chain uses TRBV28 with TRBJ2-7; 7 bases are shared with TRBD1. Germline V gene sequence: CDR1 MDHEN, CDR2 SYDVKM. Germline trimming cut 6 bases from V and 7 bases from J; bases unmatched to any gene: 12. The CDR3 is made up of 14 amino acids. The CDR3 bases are TGTGCCAGCAGCACAGGGGCCCACCGGCTGGAGCAGTACTTC. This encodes CASSTGAHRLEQYF.

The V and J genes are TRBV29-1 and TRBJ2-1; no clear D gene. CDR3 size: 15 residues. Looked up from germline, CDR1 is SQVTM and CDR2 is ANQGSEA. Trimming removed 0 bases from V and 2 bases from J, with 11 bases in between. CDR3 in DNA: TGCAGCGTTGAAGACGCGAGCCCCCCCTACAATGAGCAGTTCTTC. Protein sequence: CSVEDASPPYNEQFF.

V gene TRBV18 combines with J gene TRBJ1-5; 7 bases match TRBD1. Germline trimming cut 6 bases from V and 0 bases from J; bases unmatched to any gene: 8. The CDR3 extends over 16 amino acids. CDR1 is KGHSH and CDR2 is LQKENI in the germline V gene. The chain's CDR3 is CASSADRIYSNQPQHF. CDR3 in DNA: TGTGCCAGCTCGGCGGACAGGATTTATAGCAATCAGCCCCAGCATTTT.

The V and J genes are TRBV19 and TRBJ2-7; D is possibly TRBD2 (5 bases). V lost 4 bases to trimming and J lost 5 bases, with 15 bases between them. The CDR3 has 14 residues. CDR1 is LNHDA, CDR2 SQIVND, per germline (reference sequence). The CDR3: CASSNWRTGDEQYF. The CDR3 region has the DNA TGTGCCAGTAGTAACTGGAGGACCGGGGACGAGCAGTACTTC. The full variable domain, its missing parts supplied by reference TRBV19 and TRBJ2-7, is DGGITQSPKYLFRKEGQNVTLSCEQNLNHDAMYWYRQDPGQGLRLIYYSQIVNDFQKGDIAEGYSVSREKKESFPLTVTSAQKNPTAFYLCASSNWRTGDEQYFGPGTRLTVT.

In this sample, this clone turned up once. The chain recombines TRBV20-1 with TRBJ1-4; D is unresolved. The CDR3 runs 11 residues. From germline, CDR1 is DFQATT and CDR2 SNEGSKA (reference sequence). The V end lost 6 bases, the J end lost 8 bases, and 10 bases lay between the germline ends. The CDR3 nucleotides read TGCAGTGCAGGGCCGGGGGAAAAACTGTTTTTT. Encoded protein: CSAGPGEKLFF.

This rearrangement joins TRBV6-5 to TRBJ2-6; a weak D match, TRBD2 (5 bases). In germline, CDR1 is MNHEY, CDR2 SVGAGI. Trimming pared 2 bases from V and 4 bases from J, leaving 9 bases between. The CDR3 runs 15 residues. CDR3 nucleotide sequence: TGTGCCAGCAGTTACGGGCGGGCGGGGGCCAACGTCCTGACTTTC. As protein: CASSYGRAGANVLTF.

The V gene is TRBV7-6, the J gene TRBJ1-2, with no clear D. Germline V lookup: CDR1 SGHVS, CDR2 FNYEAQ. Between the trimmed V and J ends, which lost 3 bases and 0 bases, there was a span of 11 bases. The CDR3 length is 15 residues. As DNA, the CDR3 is TGTGCCAGCAGCTTTTCCCAAAGCCCTAACTATGGCTACACCTTC. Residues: CASSFSQSPNYGYTF.

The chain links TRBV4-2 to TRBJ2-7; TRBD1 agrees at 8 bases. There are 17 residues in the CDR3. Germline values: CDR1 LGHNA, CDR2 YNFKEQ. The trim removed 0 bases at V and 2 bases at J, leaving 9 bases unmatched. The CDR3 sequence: CASSQDQGASTAYEQYF. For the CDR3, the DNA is TGTGCCAGCAGCCAAGATCAGGGGGCTAGCACCGCCTACGAGCAGTACTTC.

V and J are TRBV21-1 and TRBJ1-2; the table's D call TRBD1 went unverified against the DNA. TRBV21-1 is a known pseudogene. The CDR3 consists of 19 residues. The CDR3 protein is CASSNSAGTTPFPNYGYTF. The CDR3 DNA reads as TGTGCCAGCAGCAACTCGGCCGGGACAACTCCTTTTCCGAACTATGGCTACACCTTC.

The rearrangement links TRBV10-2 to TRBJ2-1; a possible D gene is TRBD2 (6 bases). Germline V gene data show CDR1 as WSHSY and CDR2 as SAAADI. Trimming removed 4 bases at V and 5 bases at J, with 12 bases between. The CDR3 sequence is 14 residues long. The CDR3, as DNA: TGCGCCAGCAGTGTGAGTAGCGGAGACAATGAGCAGTTCTTC. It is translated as CASSVSSGDNEQFF.